Reported below is one T cell receptor beta chain. This clonotype occurred many times. What antigen it recognizes has not been identified. Per-base qualities were not stored, and no clone one base away is much larger. These data are taken from a study of T cells in Graves' hyperthyroidism and ophthalmopathy (dated by TCRdb to 2018 to 2020). At the level of the whole study: Peripheral blood samples were taken at the time of initial diagnosis, prior to any treatment. An independent validation cohort of some 18 hyperthyroidism patients and 17 patients who later progressed to ophthalmopathy tested prospective prediction of ophthalmopathy. The paper describes TCR Vbeta CDR3 sequencing of more than 120 peripheral blood samples, made up of 43 ophthalmopathy patients, around 78 hyperthyroidism patients and some 17 progressor patients. Thyroid tissue and blood T-cell repertoires from about 6 Graves' hyperthyroidism patients were also compared in the study. After blood sampling, hyperthyroidism patients were treated with methimazole at a starting dose of 30 mg daily, and ophthalmopathy patients were treated with high-dose intravenous methylprednisolone. To identify distinguishing TCR V-J signatures, a discovery cohort of 100 or so patients was used, comprising 40 to 45 with Graves' ophthalmopathy and approximately 57 with stable Graves' hyperthyroidism. For training and testing, the 80 to 100 patients in the discovery cohort were randomly divided in a 7:3 ratio. The study at large found these results: Sample size was not statistically predetermined, and investigators were not blinded to group allocation. During validation, the model predicted progression to ophthalmopathy a median of approximately 7 months ahead of onset, with approximately 71% sensitivity and under 85% specificity. Ophthalmopathy was separated from stable hyperthyroidism by a 13 V-J signature model, with around 88% sensitivity and approximately 81% specificity obtained in cross-validation and 80%/75% obtained in testing. Blood samples also contained most of the expanded thyroid clonotypes (frequency above 0.001), which suggests that blood repertoires may reflect thyroid immune responses.

Graves' hyperthyroidism was defined as stable when no progression to ophthalmopathy occurred over 18 months of follow-up. The hyperthyroidism patients were between 18 and 65 years old and newly diagnosed, with a disease duration of less than 2 months. Any patient with an uncontrolled infection, another autoimmune disease, pregnancy or lactation was excluded. Clinical symptoms, serum thyroxine and TRAb, thyroid ultrasound, and orbital computed tomography formed the basis for the diagnoses. Ficoll-Paque density gradient centrifugation was used to isolate PBMCs from about 10 ml of fresh peripheral blood. Total RNA was extracted using Trizol reagent, and RNA quality was assessed on an Agilent 2100 Bioanalyzer. The TCR beta CDR3 regions were amplified from RNA transcripts. The TCR CDR3 was subjected to a first round of RT-PCR using the HTBI primer set and the Qiagen OneStep RT-PCR kit. A second multiplex PCR round built the libraries, followed by size selection and purification. Libraries were sequenced paired-end with 100 bp reads on an Illumina HiSeq2000. Regarding the original processing steps: SOAPnuke was used to process the raw data, removing reads that contained adapters or uncalled bases, had a mean Phred below 15, or lacked an exact match to the constant primer or identifier. COPE v1.2.5 was used to merge high-quality paired reads, and clonotypes were defined as unique nucleotide sequences. MiTCR v1.1 was used to align clonotypes to the IMGT TRBV, TRBD and TRBJ reference segments. The analysis was restricted to V-J combinations with a frequency above 0.0001, which together covered 99.2% of the repertoires. The TCS score was defined as the ratio of F50 (clonal expansion) to E x V (chaos), calculated using BLOSUM62-based TCRdist between CDR3 peptides within each V-J. Welch's t-statistics and random forest reduced several hundred V-J features to roughly 13, which were used in a naive Bayes classifier (R e1071). TCRdb reran the public reads through fastp at Q25 and MiXCR, keeping productive beta chains. Identical CDR3 proteins give one entry, which carries the most common genes and DNA. The V and J calls, along with clone size, are taken from TCRdb and not from the paper's own processing. This sample is represented by 700,000 or so distinct CDR3 sequences; 16% of them were singletons. The ten largest clones add up to under 10% of the sample.

Sequenced: blood. This TCR came from a man between 18 and 35 years old with Graves' hyperthyroidism.

The nucleotides read TGTGCCAGCAGGGACGGACAGCGCCTAAATCAGCCCCAGCATTTT. This codes for CASRDGQRLNQPQHF. The rearranged chain carries TRBV6-1 and TRBJ1-5; the D segment could be TRBD1, given 6 matching bases. Deletion took 6 bases off V and 4 bases off J, with a span of 16 bases between the germline ends. The CDR3 goes from the cysteine to the phenylalanine over 15 residues. Only the CDR3 DNA is retained, 45 bases long and in frame from the first base. CDR1 is given as MNHNS and CDR2 as SASEGT, both from the germline V gene.